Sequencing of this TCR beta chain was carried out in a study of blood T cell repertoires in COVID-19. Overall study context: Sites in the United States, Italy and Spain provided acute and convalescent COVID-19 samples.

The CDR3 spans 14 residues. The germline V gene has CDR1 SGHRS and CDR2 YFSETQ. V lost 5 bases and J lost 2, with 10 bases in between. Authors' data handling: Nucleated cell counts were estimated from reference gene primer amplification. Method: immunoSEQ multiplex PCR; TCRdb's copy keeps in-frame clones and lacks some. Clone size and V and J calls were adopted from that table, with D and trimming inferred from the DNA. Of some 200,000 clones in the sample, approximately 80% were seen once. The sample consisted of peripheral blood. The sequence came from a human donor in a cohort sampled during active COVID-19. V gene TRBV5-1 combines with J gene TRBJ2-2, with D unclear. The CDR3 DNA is TGCGCCAGCAGACCATTAAGCAACACCGGGGAGCTGTTTTTT. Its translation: CASRPLSNTGELFF.